This TCR beta chain was sequenced during a study of blood T cell repertoires in COVID-19 (dated by TCRdb to the early 2020s). About the study as a whole: The collaborator samples originated in the United States, Italy and Spain and spanned the acute and convalescent phases of COVID-19. HLA class I and class II types, where available, came from metadata supplied by the sample provider rather than from assay-based typing. The repertoires were released in a freely available public database intended as a resource for research on the immune response to SARS-CoV-2. Subjects who had been exposed to COVID-19, were actively infected with it, or had recovered from it provided the deeply sampled blood TCRbeta repertoires that made up the dataset. Nearly every sample came with metadata listing a de-identified subject ID, COVID-19 status, age in years and sex. Samples came from the ongoing ImmuneRACE study (first 160 participants) plus 1,254 subjects from 6 global collaborators. The material from the prospective study consisted of cDNA or gDNA derived from T cells, B-cell-depleted T cells, or PBMCs.

Broad study findings and their caveats: The amount of clinical and demographic metadata varied by source and participant and was provided uncurated.

TCRbeta CDR3 regions were amplified from genomic DNA using the immunoSEQ Assay, a bias-controlled multiplex PCR. On the authors' methods: The number of nucleated cells in each sample was estimated from the amplification of reference gene primers within the assay. To quantify the absolute abundance of each unique TCRbeta CDR3 rearrangement, sequence reads were collapsed and filtered. Productive Simpson clonality was computed per sample as the square root of Simpson's diversity index over productive rearrangements. TCRdb holds this immuneACCESS table with in-frame rearrangements only. Some clones are missing; in checked studies, unresolved V genes explain under half, and the rest has no known cause. That table is the source of V, J and clone size, and D and trimming were worked out from the DNA. In all, the sample holds about 230,000 clones, and more than 65% of those were seen once. The biggest ten clones account for 7.9% of the sample.

Collaborating institutions collected whole blood in K2EDTA tubes following their own protocols. For TCRbeta analysis, collaborator samples were shipped as frozen whole blood, as isolated PBMCs, or as DNA extracted from either sample type. Comment on this clone: It lacks a known antigen. The sample holds no much larger clone one base away, and base qualities are not on file.

This TCR derives from a woman older than 75 with acute or convalescent COVID-19. Sequencing was done on a sample of peripheral blood.

CDR3 protein: CASSLPRGPLDEQFF. The DNA sequence follows: TGTGCCAGCAGCTTACCGCGAGGGCCCTTAGATGAGCAGTTCTTC. This receptor chain uses TRBV7-9 and TRBJ2-1, and TRBD2 may be the D gene, going by 5 matching bases. A distance of 16 bases separates the germline ends of V and J, which lose 2 bases and 8 bases respectively. CDR1 and CDR2, per the germline V gene (reference sequence), are SEHNR and FQNEAQ. There are 15 amino acids in the CDR3, from cysteine to phenylalanine inclusive. The entry retains the CDR3 DNA only, 45 bases that are in frame from base 1.